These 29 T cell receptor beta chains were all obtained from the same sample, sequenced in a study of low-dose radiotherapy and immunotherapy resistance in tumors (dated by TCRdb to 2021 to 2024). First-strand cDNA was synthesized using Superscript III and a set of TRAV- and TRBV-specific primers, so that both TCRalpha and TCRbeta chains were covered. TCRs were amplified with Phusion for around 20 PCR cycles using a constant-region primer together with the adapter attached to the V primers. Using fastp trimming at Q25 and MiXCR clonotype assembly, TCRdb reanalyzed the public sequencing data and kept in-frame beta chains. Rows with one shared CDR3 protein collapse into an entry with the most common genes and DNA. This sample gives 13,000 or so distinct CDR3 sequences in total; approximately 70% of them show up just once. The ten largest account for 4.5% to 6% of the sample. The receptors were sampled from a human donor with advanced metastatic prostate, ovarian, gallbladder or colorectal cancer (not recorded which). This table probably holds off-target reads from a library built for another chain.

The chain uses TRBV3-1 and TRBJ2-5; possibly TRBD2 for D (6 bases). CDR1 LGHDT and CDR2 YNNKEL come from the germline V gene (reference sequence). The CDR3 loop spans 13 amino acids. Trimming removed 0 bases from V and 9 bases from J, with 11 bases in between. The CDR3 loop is CASSQEASASQYF. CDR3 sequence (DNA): TGTGCCAGCAGCCAAGAGGCTAGCGCGTCCCAGTACTTC.

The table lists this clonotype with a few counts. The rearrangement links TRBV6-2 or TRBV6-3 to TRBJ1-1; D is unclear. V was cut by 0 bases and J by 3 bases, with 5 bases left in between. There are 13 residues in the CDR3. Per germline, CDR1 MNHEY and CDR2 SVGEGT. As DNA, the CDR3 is TGTGCCAGCAGTTACTCGAGGGACACTGAAGCTTTCTTT. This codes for CASSYSRDTEAFF.

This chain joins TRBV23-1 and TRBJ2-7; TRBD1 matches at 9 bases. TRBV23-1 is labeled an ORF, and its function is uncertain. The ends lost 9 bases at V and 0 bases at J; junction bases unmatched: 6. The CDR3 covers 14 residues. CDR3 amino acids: CASKTGQGSYEQYF. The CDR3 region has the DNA TGCGCCAGTAAAACGGGACAGGGCTCCTACGAGCAGTACTTC.

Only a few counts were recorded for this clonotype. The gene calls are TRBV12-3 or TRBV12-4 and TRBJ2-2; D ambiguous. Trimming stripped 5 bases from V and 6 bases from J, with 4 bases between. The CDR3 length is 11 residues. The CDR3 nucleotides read TGTGCCAGCAGTCGTGCCGGGGAGCTGTTTTTT. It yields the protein CASSRAGELFF.

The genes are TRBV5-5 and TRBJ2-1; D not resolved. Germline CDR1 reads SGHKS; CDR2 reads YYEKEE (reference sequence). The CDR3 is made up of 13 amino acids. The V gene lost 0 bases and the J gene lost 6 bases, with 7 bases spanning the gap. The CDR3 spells CASSLDLGNEQFF. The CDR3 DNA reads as TGTGCCAGCAGCTTGGATCTGGGCAATGAGCAGTTCTTC.

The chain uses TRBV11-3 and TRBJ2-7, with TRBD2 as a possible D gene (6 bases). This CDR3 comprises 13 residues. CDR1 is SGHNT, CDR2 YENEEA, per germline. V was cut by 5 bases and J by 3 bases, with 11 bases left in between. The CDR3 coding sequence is TGTGCCAGCAGCCAGACTAGTAACTACGAGCAGTACTTC. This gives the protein CASSQTSNYEQYF.

The CDR3: CASSQQGRNTEAFF. The CDR3 DNA reads TGCGCCAGCAGCCAACAGGGCAGGAACACTGAAGCTTTCTTT. J is TRBJ1-1 and V is TRBV5-1; tentative D call: TRBD1 (6 bases). V dropped 4 bases and J dropped 1 base, with 11 bases sitting between them. This CDR3 has 14 amino acids. CDR1 and CDR2 (germline): SGHRS, YFSETQ.

CDR3: CASSGQGGETQYF. Written as DNA, the CDR3 is TGTGCCAGCAGCGGACAGGGCGGGGAGACCCAGTACTTC. The genes are TRBV3-1 and TRBJ2-5, with 8 bases aligning to TRBD1. The CDR3 consists of 13 residues. Germline CDR1 LGHDT, CDR2 YNNKEL (reference sequence). J was trimmed by 5 bases and V by 5 bases; bases with no gene match: 4.

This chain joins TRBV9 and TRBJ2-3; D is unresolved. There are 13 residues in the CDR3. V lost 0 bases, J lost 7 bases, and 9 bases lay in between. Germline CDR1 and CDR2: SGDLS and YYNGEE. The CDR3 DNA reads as TGTGCCAGCAGCGTAGAGGAGCGTAATACGCAGTATTTT. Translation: CASSVEERNTQYF.

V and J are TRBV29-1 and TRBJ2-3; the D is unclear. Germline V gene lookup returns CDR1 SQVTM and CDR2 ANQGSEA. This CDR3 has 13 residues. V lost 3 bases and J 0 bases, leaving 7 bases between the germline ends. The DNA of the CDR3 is TGCAGCGTTGATGCAGTTAGCACAGATACGCAGTATTTT. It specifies CSVDAVSTDTQYF.

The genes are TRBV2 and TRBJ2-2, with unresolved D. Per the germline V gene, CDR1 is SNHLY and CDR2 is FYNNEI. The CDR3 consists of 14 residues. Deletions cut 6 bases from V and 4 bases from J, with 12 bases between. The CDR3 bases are TGTGCCAGCAGGGCTCTCGTTGGCACCGGGGAGCTGTTTTTT. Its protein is CASRALVGTGELFF.

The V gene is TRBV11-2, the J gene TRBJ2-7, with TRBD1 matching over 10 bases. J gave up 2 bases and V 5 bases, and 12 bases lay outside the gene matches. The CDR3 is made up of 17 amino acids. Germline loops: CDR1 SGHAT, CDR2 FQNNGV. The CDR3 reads CASSPIRTGGSTYEQYF. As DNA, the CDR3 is TGTGCCAGCAGCCCTATACGGACAGGGGGAAGTACCTACGAGCAGTACTTC.

CDR3 protein: CASSYAGQGGSEAFF. Written as DNA, the CDR3 is TGTGCCAGCAGTTACGCTGGACAGGGGGGTTCTGAAGCTTTCTTT. The chain uses TRBV6-8 and TRBJ1-1; 10 nucleotides agree with TRBD1. This CDR3 has 15 residues. V lost 2 bases and J lost 6; bases outside the gene matches: 6. Germline CDR1 is MNHGY and CDR2 is SAAAGT.

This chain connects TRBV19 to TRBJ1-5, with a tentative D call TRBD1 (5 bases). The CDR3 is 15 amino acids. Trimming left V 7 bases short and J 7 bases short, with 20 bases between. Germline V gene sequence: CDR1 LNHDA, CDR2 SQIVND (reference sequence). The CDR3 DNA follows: TGTGCCAGTACCAGCCGGACCAGCTGGGGCCAGCCCCAGCATTTT. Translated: CASTSRTSWGQPQHF.

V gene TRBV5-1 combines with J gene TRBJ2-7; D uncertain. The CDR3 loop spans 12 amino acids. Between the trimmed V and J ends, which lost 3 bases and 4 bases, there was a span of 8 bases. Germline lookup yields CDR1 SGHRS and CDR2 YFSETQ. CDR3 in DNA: TGCGCCAGCAGCTCCACATCGTACGAGCAGTACTTC. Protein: CASSSTSYEQYF.

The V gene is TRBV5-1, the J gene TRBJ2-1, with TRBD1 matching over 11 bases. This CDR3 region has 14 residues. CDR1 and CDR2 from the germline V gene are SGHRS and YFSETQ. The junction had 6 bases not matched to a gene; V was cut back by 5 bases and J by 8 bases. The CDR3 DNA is TGCGCCAGCAGACCCGGGACAGGGGGATATGAGCAGTTCTTC. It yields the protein CASRPGTGGYEQFF.

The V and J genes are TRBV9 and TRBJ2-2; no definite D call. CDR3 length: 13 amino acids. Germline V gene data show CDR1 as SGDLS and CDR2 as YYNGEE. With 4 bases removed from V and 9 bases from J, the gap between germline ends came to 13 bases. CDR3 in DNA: TGTGCCAGCAGCCCCGACCCTGGCCGGGAGCTGTTTTTT. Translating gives CASSPDPGRELFF.

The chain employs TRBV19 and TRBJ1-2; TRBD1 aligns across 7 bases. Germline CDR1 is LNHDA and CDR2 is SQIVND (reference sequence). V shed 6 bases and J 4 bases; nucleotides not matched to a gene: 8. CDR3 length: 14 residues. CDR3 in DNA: TGTGCCAGTAGGGGGGACAGCCTGATCTATGGCTACACCTTC. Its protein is CASRGDSLIYGYTF.

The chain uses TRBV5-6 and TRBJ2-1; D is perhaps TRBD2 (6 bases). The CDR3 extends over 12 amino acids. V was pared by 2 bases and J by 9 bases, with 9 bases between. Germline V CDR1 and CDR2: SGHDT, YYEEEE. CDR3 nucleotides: TGTGCCAGCAGCTTAGAAGCGGGTGAGCAGTTCTTC. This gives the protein CASSLEAGEQFF.

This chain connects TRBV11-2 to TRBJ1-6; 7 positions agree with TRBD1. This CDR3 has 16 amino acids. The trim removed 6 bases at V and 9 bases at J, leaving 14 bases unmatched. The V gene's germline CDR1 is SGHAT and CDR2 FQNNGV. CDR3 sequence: CASRLEGGPGGSPLHF. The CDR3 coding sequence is TGTGCCAGCAGACTAGAGGGAGGACCAGGGGGTTCACCCCTCCACTTT.

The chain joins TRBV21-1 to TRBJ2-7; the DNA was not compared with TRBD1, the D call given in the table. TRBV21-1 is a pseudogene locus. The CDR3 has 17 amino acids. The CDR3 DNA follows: TGTGCCAGCAGCAAGGACCTGACGACAGAGAGCTCCTACGAGCAGTACTTC. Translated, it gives CASSKDLTTESSYEQYF.

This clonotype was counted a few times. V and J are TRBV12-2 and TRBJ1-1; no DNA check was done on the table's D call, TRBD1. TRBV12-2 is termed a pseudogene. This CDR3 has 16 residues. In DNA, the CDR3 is TGTGCAAGTCGCTTATTAGGAACAGGGTTTGGCACTGAAGCTTTCTTT. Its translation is CASRLLGTGFGTEAFF.

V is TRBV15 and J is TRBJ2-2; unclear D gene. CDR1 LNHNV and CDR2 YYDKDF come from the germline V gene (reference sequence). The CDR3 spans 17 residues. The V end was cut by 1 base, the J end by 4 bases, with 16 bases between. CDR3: CATSRGYQGPGTGELFF. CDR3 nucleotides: TGTGCCACCAGCAGAGGCTATCAAGGGCCGGGCACCGGGGAGCTGTTTTTT.

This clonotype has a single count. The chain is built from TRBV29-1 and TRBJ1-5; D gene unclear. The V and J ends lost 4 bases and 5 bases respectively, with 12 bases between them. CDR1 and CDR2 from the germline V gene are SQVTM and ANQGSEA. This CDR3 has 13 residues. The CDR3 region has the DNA TGCAGCGTTGTCGTCCAGGCCCATCAGCCCCAGCATTTT. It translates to CSVVVQAHQPQHF.

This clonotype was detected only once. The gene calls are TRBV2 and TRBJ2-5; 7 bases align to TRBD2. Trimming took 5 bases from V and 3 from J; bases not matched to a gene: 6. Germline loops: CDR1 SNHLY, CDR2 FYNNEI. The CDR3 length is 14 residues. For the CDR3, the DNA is TGTGCCAGCAGTAGGCTGGCGGGGGAAGAGACCCAGTACTTC. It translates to CASSRLAGEETQYF.

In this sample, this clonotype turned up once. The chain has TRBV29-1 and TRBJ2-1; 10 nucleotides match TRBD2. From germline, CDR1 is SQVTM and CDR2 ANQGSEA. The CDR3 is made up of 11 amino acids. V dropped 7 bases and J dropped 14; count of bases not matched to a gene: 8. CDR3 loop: CSAAGGPLEFF. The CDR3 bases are TGCAGCGCAGCGGGGGGGCCGCTTGAGTTCTTC.

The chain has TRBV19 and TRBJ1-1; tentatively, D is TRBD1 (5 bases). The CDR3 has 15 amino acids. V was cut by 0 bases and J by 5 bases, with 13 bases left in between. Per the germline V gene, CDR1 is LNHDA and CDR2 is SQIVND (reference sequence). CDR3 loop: CASSIDAGRGTEAFF. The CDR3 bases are TGTGCCAGTAGTATAGACGCAGGGCGAGGAACTGAAGCTTTCTTT.

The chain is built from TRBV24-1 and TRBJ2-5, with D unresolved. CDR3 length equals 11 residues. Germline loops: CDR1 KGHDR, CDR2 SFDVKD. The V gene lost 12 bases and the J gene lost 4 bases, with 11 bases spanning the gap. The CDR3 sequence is CASRLGETQYF. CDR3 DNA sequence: TGTGCCTCCCGACTCGGAGAGACCCAGTACTTC.

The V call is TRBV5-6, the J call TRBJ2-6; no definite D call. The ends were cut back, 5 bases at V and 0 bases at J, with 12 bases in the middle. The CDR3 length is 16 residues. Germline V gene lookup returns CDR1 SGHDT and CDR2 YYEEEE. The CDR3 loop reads CASSWGPDSGANVLTF. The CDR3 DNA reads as TGTGCCAGCAGTTGGGGTCCCGACTCTGGGGCCAACGTCCTGACTTTC.